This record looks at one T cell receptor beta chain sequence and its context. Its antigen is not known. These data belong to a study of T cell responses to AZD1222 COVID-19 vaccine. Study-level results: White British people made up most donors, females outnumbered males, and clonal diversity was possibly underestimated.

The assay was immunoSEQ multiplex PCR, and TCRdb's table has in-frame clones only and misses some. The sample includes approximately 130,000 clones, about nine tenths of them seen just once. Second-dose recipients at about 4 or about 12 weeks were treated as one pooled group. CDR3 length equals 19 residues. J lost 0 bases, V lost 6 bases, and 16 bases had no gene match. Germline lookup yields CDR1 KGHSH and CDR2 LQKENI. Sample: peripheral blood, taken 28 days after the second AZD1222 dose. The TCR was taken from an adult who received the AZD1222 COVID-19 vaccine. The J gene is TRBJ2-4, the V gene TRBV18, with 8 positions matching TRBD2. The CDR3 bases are TGTGCCAGCTCTCCCGGGACTAGAGGAGGGGGAGGAGCCAAAAACATTCAGTACTTC. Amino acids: CASSPGTRGGGGAKNIQYF.